This T cell receptor (beta chain) was identified during a study of blood T cell repertoires in COVID-19. Enrolment of Seattle patients took place during active infection, and they were followed longitudinally. The CDR3 totals 17 residues. The V gene's germline CDR1 is SGHRS and CDR2 YFSETQ. V lost 5 bases to trimming and J lost 3 bases; unmatched junction nucleotides: 13. Repertoires were generated with immunoSEQ multiplex PCR, while TCRdb's copy carries only in-frame clones and drops some. The table includes 400,000 to 450,000 clones, about 91% detected once. The sample was peripheral blood. V is TRBV5-1 and J is TRBJ1-2; 10 positions match TRBD1. This sequence originates from a woman in her forties with COVID-19, enrolled during active disease. CDR3 residues: CASRPESRDRGDYGYTF. DNA for the CDR3: TGCGCCAGCAGACCTGAATCCCGGGACAGGGGAGACTATGGCTACACCTTC.